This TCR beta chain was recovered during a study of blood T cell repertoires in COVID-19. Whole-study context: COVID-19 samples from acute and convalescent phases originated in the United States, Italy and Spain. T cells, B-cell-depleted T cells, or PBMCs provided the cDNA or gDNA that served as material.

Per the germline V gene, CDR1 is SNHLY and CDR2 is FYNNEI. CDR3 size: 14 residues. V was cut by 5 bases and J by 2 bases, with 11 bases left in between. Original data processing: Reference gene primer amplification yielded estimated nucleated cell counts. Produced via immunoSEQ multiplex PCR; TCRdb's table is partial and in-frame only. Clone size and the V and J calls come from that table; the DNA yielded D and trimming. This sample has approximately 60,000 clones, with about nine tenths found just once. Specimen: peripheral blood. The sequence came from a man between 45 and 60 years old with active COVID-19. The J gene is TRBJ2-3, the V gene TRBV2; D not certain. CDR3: CASSQVLNTDTQYF. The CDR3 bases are TGTGCCAGCAGTCAGGTTCTTAACACAGATACGCAGTATTTT.